This TCR beta chain was retrieved from a study of blood T cells in healthy people across ages. On the study more broadly: Template switching caught about one barcoded beta molecule for each two T cells. The study's findings and limits: Strong correlation was found linking TCR beta diversity to naive T cell percentage.

Primed by a sample-barcoded 5' primer and a J-beta primer mix, a second PCR proceeded for roughly 7 to 11 cycles. A 12-random-nucleotide template-switch adaptor tagged each cDNA molecule. A single record per CDR3 protein comes from TCRdb applying MiXCR to the 5' RACE reads. There are about 730,000 distinct CDR3 sequences in the sample; approximately 43% occur only once, and approximately 22% lies in the top ten. This clonotype was counted ten times or more. Antigen unknown. The CDR3 covers 15 residues. V dropped 2 bases and J dropped 7 bases, with 15 bases sitting between them. From germline, CDR1 is SGHAT and CDR2 FQNNGV.

The sample comprised blood. The TCR originated in a woman aged 60-75 years in good health. The chain is built from TRBV11-2 and TRBJ2-1, with D tentatively TRBD2 (5 bases). The CDR3 here is CASSLNRGGGNEQFF. The CDR3 DNA is TGTGCCAGCAGCTTAAACCGAGGCGGAGGAAATGAGCAGTTCTTC.